This T cell receptor beta chain was captured by sequencing in a study of T-cell reconstitution after alpha-beta-depleted transplantation in children listed by TCRdb under 2016. In the study overall: Using TCR repertoire profiling, the study followed T-cell immune reconstitution in a quantitative way in children after TCRalphabeta/CD19-depleted allogeneic hematopoietic cell transplantation.

This clonotype has more than one count but fewer than ten. This clone's antigen is unknown. No per-base quality is available; no much larger clone lies one base away. V loses 5 bases at its end and J loses 4 bases; junction bases beyond the gene matches: 3. From the germline V gene (reference sequence), CDR1 is SGHKS and CDR2 is YYEKEE. From the cysteine up to the phenylalanine, the CDR3 has a length of 14 residues. The CDR3 DNA has 42 bases and is translated from base 1. The library was produced with PCR. The listed sequencing device is Illumina HiSeq 2500. To normalize quantification of the TCRbeta repertoire, the TCR libraries were built with molecular barcoding that relied on unique molecular identifiers. The public reads were run again by TCRdb, first through fastp at Q25 and then through MiXCR, and only productive beta chains were kept. Rows merge per CDR3 protein into single entries with the most common DNA and genes. This sample holds some 530,000 distinct CDR3 sequences; 9.5% to 15% were observed only once. The ten top clones hold 5% to 6% of the sample.

The sequence is built from TRBV5-5 and TRBJ2-1; 10 central nucleotides agree with TRBD2. The sequence was obtained from a human donor who donated a stem cell graft to a child with combined immunodeficiency. The specimen comprised PBMCs from the stem cell graft donor, sampled from the stem cell graft. The DNA is TGTGCCAGCAGGGGGACTAGCGCATACAATGAGCAGTTCTTC. Translated, this gives CASRGTSAYNEQFF.